Sequencing of this T cell receptor (beta chain) was carried out in a study of blood T cell repertoires in COVID-19. Clones were read by immunoSEQ multiplex PCR, and TCRdb kept only the in-frame ones, dropping some. The data contain hundreds of thousands of clones, approximately 87% of them singletons. Trimming removed 3 bases from V and 8 bases from J, with 10 bases in between. The V gene's germline CDR1 is ENHRY and CDR2 SYGVKD. CDR3 size: 13 residues. V usage is TRBV10-3 and J usage is TRBJ1-4; D may be TRBD1 (6 bases). Sequencing was done on a sample of peripheral blood. This TCR was sampled from a woman in her forties or fifties with active or convalescent COVID-19. The CDR3 region has the DNA TGTGCCATCAGTGATTCAGGGGAGGAAAAACTGTTTTTT. Its protein product is CAISDSGEEKLFF.